These 16 T cell receptor beta chains came from one sample sequenced in a study of control samples from healthy donors and cancer patients. Profiled with immunoSEQ multiplex PCR; TCRdb holds only in-frame clones, not every one. Of 120,000 or so clones in the sample, 87% were seen once. The sample consisted of blood. The source of these receptors is a man aged 55-75 years in good health.

This sequence joins TRBV18 and TRBJ2-7; 9 nucleotides align to TRBD2. This CDR3 has 16 amino acids. Germline V gene lookup returns CDR1 KGHSH and CDR2 LQKENI. Trimming at V came to 3 bases and at J to 2 bases, leaving 8 bases not matched to a gene. The DNA for the CDR3 is TGTGCCAGCTCACCCGCTGCGGGGGGGTCGACCTACGAGCAGTACTTC. Its protein is CASSPAAGGSTYEQYF.

J is TRBJ2-1 and V is TRBV30, with 9 bases that match TRBD1. Germline V lookup: CDR1 GTSNPN, CDR2 SVGIG (reference sequence). Losses at the gene ends were 2 bases for V and 8 bases for J; bases not matched to a gene: 10. The CDR3 totals 15 residues. CDR3 in DNA: TGTGCCTGGAGTCCCAAGGGGACAGGGTCCGATGAGCAGTTCTTC. It codes for CAWSPKGTGSDEQFF.

The chain recombines TRBV4-1 with TRBJ1-2; 9 nucleotides align to TRBD1. V trimming: 1 base; J trimming: 7 bases; junction bases outside the gene matches: 10. The CDR3 extends over 16 amino acids. Germline CDR1 is MGHRA and CDR2 is YSYEKL. The CDR3 reads CASSQGVGQGMRGYTF. The CDR3 region has the DNA TGCGCCAGCAGCCAAGGAGTGGGACAGGGTATGCGTGGCTACACCTTC.

The rearrangement uses TRBV27 and TRBJ1-1; 11 nucleotides line up with TRBD1. There are 16 residues in the CDR3. Trimming took 3 bases from V and 4 from J; bases not matched to a gene: 7. The germline gives CDR1 MNHEY, CDR2 SMNVEV (reference sequence). CDR3 in DNA: TGTGCCAGCAGTTTGGGACAGGGGGGAGTCGGCACTGAAGCTTTCTTT. This gives the protein CASSLGQGGVGTEAFF.

V is TRBV6-5 and J is TRBJ1-6, with unresolved D. Trimming left V 2 bases short and J 10 bases short, with 12 bases between. Per germline, CDR1 MNHEY and CDR2 SVGAGI. This CDR3 is 14 amino acids long. CDR3 amino acids: CASSYNGRGSPLHF. The CDR3 nucleotides read TGTGCCAGCAGTTACAATGGGCGGGGATCACCCCTCCACTTT.

The V and J genes are TRBV27 and TRBJ2-1; 8 bases fit TRBD2. The CDR3 runs to 15 residues. Germline CDR1 MNHEY, CDR2 SMNVEV (reference sequence). V lost 6 bases and J lost 4; bases outside the gene matches: 8. The CDR3 nucleotides read TGTGCCAGCAGGGCTCCGGGACTAGTGTACAATGAGCAGTTCTTC. Translating it yields CASRAPGLVYNEQFF.

This chain connects TRBV6-6 to TRBJ1-6, with 8 bases matching TRBD1. The CDR3 runs 18 residues. CDR1 and CDR2 (germline): MNHNY, SVGAGI (reference sequence). The V segment lost 5 bases and the J segment 8 bases; nucleotides outside the gene matches: 17. CDR3 in amino acids: CASSPRDRYGLPDSPLHF. CDR3 in DNA: TGTGCCAGCAGTCCCCGGGACAGGTATGGGTTGCCGGATTCACCCCTCCACTTT.

J is TRBJ1-2 and V is TRBV6-2 or TRBV6-3; D not resolved. The CDR3 has 14 residues. Per the germline V gene, CDR1 is MNHEY and CDR2 is SVGEGT. V was shortened by 2 bases and J by 2 bases, with 9 bases between the two germline ends. The CDR3 region has the DNA TGTGCCAGCAGTTACGTGGGTTCCAACTATGGCTACACCTTC. Protein product: CASSYVGSNYGYTF.

The V gene is TRBV28, the J gene TRBJ1-4; 11 nucleotides match TRBD1. CDR1 MDHEN and CDR2 SYDVKM come from the germline V gene. V lost 3 bases to trimming and J lost 4 bases; unmatched junction nucleotides: 10. There are 18 residues in the CDR3. The CDR3 nucleotides are TGTGCCAGCAGTTTGGTTGGGACAGGGGGTGGGAGTAATGAAAAACTGTTTTTT. Encoded protein: CASSLVGTGGGSNEKLFF.

The CDR3 nucleotides read TGTGCCAGTAGTATCGGGACAGGGGGCCTGAACACCGGGGAGCTGTTTTTT. Its protein product is CASSIGTGGLNTGELFF. The chain uses TRBV19 and TRBJ2-2; 12 bases fit TRBD1. From germline, CDR1 is LNHDA and CDR2 SQIVND (reference sequence). The CDR3 has 17 amino acids. V lost 3 bases and J lost 1; bases outside the gene matches: 3.

The chain combines TRBV11-2 with TRBJ2-7; D might be TRBD1 (5 bases). Per the germline V gene, CDR1 is SGHAT and CDR2 is FQNNGV. V dropped 1 base and J dropped 4 bases, with 20 bases sitting between them. CDR3 length equals 17 residues. This CDR3 reads CASSLATLGVMGYEQYF. Here the CDR3 DNA reads TGTGCCAGCAGCTTAGCGACGCTAGGGGTGATGGGTTACGAGCAGTACTTC.

The gene calls are TRBV5-4 and TRBJ2-7, with 7 bases fitting TRBD1. The ends lost 4 bases at V and 0 bases at J; junction bases unmatched: 4. Germline V gives CDR1 SGHNT, CDR2 YYREEE (reference sequence). This CDR3 has 14 amino acids. The DNA of the CDR3 is TGTGCCAGCAGCAGGGGGCTGAGCTCCTACGAGCAGTACTTC. Protein: CASSRGLSSYEQYF.

The gene calls are TRBV19 and TRBJ1-1; possible D gene TRBD1, 5 bases. CDR3 length: 12 amino acids. The germline V and J ends were trimmed by 11 bases and 0 bases, with 10 bases remaining between them. Germline values: CDR1 LNHDA, CDR2 SQIVND (reference sequence). The CDR3 DNA is TGTGCCGCGGAGGGGATGAACACTGAAGCTTTCTTT. This sequence encodes CAAEGMNTEAFF.

The chain has TRBV28 and TRBJ1-5; weak D call: TRBD1 (6 bases). Looked up from germline, CDR1 is MDHEN and CDR2 is SYDVKM. The CDR3 runs 12 residues. The V end lost 5 bases, the J end lost 9 bases, and 11 bases lay between the germline ends. For the CDR3, the DNA is TGTGCCAGCAGTCCTTCGACAGGGCCCCAGCATTTT. Amino acid sequence: CASSPSTGPQHF.

This clone turned up a few times. The chain carries TRBV5-4 and TRBJ1-2; the D is unclear. The V gene lost 1 base and the J gene lost 4 bases, with 5 bases spanning the gap. The CDR3 is 12 amino acids. Germline CDR1 SGHNT, CDR2 YYREEE (reference sequence). The DNA for the CDR3 is TGTGCCAGCAGCTTGTGGGGCTATGGCTACACCTTC. Translation gives CASSLWGYGYTF. Combining the CDR3 with reference TRBV5-4 and TRBJ1-2 gives the whole variable domain ETGVTQSPTHLIKTRGQQVTLRCSSQSGHNTVSWYQQALGQGPQFIFQYYREEENGRGNFPPRFSGLQFPNYSSELNVNALELDDSALYLCASSLWGYGYTFGSGTRLTVV.

The rearrangement links TRBV14 to TRBJ1-1; D gene uncertain. Deletions cut 4 bases from V and 5 bases from J, with 11 bases between. The germline V gene has CDR1 SGHDN and CDR2 FVKESK. CDR3 length equals 13 residues. The CDR3 bases are TGTGCCAGCAGCCGGCTAGGGAGGACTGAAGCTTTCTTT. This sequence encodes CASSRLGRTEAFF.